This TCR beta chain was found in a study of cytomegalovirus exposure and HLA in healthy donors. Study-wide background: One earlier analysis, a look at 150 million to 200 million T cells, found some 110 million unique TCR beta sequences. Findings and caveats of the study: An analysis done earlier found most TCR beta V segments productive about 87% or about 30% of the time.

On this clone: The antigen remains unidentified.

There are 15 residues in the CDR3. The V gene's germline CDR1 is SGDLS and CDR2 YYNGEE. The ends lost 0 bases at V and 2 bases at J; junction bases unmatched: 2. PCR employed 60 Vbeta and 13 Jbeta primers. Sequencing used immunoSEQ multiplex PCR; TCRdb keeps in-frame clones, though not all of them. The data contain 100,000 to 150,000 clones, about 71% of them singletons. Sequenced input: PBMCs. This sequence originates from a woman aged 45-65 years in good health and CMV-seronegative. J is TRBJ2-1 and V is TRBV9, with 7 bases identical to TRBD1. The CDR3 reads CASSVEGATYNEQFF. CDR3 sequence (DNA): TGTGCCAGCAGCGTAGAGGGGGCTACCTACAATGAGCAGTTCTTC.